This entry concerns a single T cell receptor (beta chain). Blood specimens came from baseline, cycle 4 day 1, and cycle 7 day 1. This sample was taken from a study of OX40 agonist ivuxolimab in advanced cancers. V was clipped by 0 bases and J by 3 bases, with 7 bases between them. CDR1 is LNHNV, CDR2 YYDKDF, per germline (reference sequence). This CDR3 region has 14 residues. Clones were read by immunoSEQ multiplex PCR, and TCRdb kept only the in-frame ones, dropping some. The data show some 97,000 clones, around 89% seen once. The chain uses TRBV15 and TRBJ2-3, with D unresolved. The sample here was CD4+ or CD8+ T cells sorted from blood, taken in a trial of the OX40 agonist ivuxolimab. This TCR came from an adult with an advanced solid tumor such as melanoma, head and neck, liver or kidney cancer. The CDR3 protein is CATSRDRATDTQYF. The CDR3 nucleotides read TGTGCCACCAGCAGAGATCGGGCTACAGATACGCAGTATTTT. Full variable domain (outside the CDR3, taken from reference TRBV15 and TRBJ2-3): DAMVIQNPRYQVTQFGKPVTLSCSQTLNHNVMYWYQQKSSQAPKLLFHYYDKDFNNEADTPDNFQSRRPNTSFCFLDIRSPGLGDTAMYLCATSRDRATDTQYFGPGTRLTVL.